Sequencing of this T cell receptor beta chain was carried out in a study of blood T cell repertoires in COVID-19. The assay was immunoSEQ multiplex PCR, and TCRdb's table has in-frame clones only and misses some. Of a few hundred thousand clones in the sample, about 90% were seen once. The study drew participants aged about 18 to 90 years from 20 to 30 US areas. The CDR3 has 14 residues. The germline V gene has CDR1 SQVTM and CDR2 ANQGSEA. With 7 bases clipped from V and 3 bases from J, the junction kept 9 bases outside the gene matches. The chain employs TRBV29-1 and TRBJ2-3, with 8 bases fitting TRBD2. Sequenced input: PBMCs or T cells enriched from blood (not recorded which). This receptor was obtained from a woman aged 40 to 50 who had been exposed to COVID-19. The CDR3 DNA is TGCAGCGGACGCCTAGCGGGTTCTACAGATACGCAGTATTTT. It is translated as CSGRLAGSTDTQYF.